What follows is one T cell receptor beta chain and its context. Its antigen is currently not known. It has no much larger one-base neighbor in the sample; base qualities were not kept. All of the isolated RNA was reverse transcribed with the High Capacity cDNA Reverse Transcription Kit, so expressed TCRB transcripts were sequenced. Deep immunoSEQ sequencing was applied to naive, central memory and regulatory T cell samples, giving an average of roughly 3.5 million total reads per sample. After sorted cells were lysed in RLT buffer, RNA was extracted with DNase-treated RNeasy Micro or Mini kits, with the choice depending on cell number. To prevent cross-contamination, every cell subset was processed on its own, while patient and healthy donor samples were processed together. The immunoSEQ multiplex PCR was used to amplify TCRB sequences from cDNA, yielding 87-bp fragments that span the CDR3 region. Sequencing of the amplicons was done on the Illumina HiSeq platform. As for the original processing: PCR bias was corrected computationally using synthetic template baselines, and reads within Hamming distance 2 were collapsed, with unmergeable singletons discarded. By aligning reads against IMGT, V, D and J genes, CDR3 length, and insertions or deletions at six rearrangement sites were assigned. Within each subset, clonotype counts were normalized to the number of sorted cells before true diversity and Gini coefficients were calculated with the tcR R package. Repertoire sharing was quantified using the overlap coefficient calculated on TCRB nucleotide sequences. Out-of-frame TCRB sequences from naive cells were analyzed as a proxy for the pre-selection repertoire. The table was pulled from immuneACCESS by TCRdb, which kept in-frame rearrangements only. Such tables lose some clones; where checked, under half of the loss comes from unresolved V genes, and the rest has no known cause. D and trimming come from the DNA, and the V and J calls and clone size come from that table. A total of under 850,000 clones appear in this sample, 10% to 15% of them only once. The ten top clones hold 0.022% of the sample.

For CDR1 and CDR2, the germline V gene (reference sequence) lists LNHDA and SQIVND. The CDR3 has 14 amino acids, counting the end cysteine and phenylalanine. The only DNA kept is the CDR3, 42 bases in frame from the first base. V and J lose 0 bases and 4 bases, and a span of 9 bases separates them. This record comes from a study of beta chain features in type 1 diabetes (dated by TCRdb to about 2018). General notes on the study: Patients and healthy donors did not differ in mean age, gender distribution, total cell number or subset yield. Whereas all 30 or so donors provided naive and central memory subsets, regulatory and stem cell-like memory subsets were isolated from just 8 patients and roughly 8 healthy donors. Across all samples, fewer than 110,000,000 sorted cells were examined, and cell number per subset correlated strongly with RNA yield. The study compared the TCRB repertoires of sorted circulating CD4+ T cell subsets in recently diagnosed type 1 diabetes patients with those in matched healthy donors. The paper as a whole reports these results and caveats: The naive, central memory and regulatory TCRB repertoires appeared to resemble one another more closely among patients than among healthy donors. PCR might favor shorter templates, but patient and control samples were amplified and corrected together, so any skew would affect both groups equally. In all four CD4+ subsets, TCRB CDR3 length was moderately but significantly shorter in type 1 diabetes patients. Because cDNA was sequenced instead of genomic DNA, activated cells with high expression could be over-represented, although the groups did not differ in activation or CD3 levels. At VDJ recombination sites, type 1 diabetes patients had fewer insertions and more deleted nucleotides, which implies abnormalities in thymic rearrangement. HLA sub-analyses involved small numbers of individuals, so any influence of HLA type on TCRB rearrangement remained unresolved.

Each donor gave one peripheral blood draw, averaging roughly 100 mL, which was collected into heparinised tubes. Using a panel that included CD45RO, CCR7, CD25, CD127, CD95 and CD27, naive, central memory, regulatory and stem cell-like memory CD4+ T cells were sorted on a BD FACSAria II. Every sorted population had a purity above 95%. PBMCs were separated immediately by Lymphoprep density gradient centrifugation and were stained directly, without being cultured. So that batch effects would be minimized, each experiment stained and sorted samples in pairs, pairing one healthy donor with one patient.

This receptor chain uses TRBV19 and TRBJ1-2, with the D gene uncertain. This receptor was obtained from a young man with type 1 diabetes. The specimen sequenced was naive CD4+ T cells from blood. This specimen's cell subset or site label, per the study, means: true naive CD4+ T cells. CDR3 protein: CASSIDQASYGYTF. DNA sequence: TGTGCCAGTAGTATAGATCAGGCCTCCTATGGCTACACCTTC.